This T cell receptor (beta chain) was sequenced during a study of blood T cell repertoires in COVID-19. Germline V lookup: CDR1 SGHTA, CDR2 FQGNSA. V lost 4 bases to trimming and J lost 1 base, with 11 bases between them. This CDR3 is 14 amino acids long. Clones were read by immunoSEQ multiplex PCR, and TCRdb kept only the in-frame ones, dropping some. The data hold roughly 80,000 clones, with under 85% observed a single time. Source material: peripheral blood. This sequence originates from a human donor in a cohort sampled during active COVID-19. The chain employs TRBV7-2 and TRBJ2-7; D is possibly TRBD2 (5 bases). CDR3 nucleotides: TGTGCCAGCAGCTCCGGACTGATATCCTACGAGCAGTACTTC. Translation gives CASSSGLISYEQYF.